This entry concerns a single TCR beta chain. Germline CDR1 and CDR2: MNHNY and SVGAGI (reference sequence). This CDR3 has 12 residues. The V end lost 2 bases, the J end lost 7 bases, and 5 bases lay between the germline ends. Libraries were prepared by immunoSEQ multiplex PCR; TCRdb keeps only in-frame clonotypes and omits some of them. The table lists about 660,000 clones, over 75% of them singletons. This record comes from a study of shared T cell receptors in the human thymus. In addition, the sample was reused for a study of human thymus T cells. Per that paper: Thymus tissue for the work was resected from patients undergoing corrective heart surgery. Thymic and blood repertoires appeared to display a bias in their usage of V and J genes.

The source of this sequence is a boy in the first two years of life with a congenital heart defect. Specimen: thymocytes. The rearrangement uses TRBV6-6 and TRBJ2-2; D is possibly TRBD2 (5 bases). CDR3 nucleotides: TGTGCCAGCAGTTACGGAGGCGGGGAGCTGTTTTTT. Amino acids: CASSYGGGELFF.